The clone carrying this TCR beta chain has only a few counts. Its antigen is undetermined. The data derive from a study of identical twins. Study conclusions and caveats: Memory repertoires lacked the insertion deficit that abundant cord blood beta clonotypes showed.

This CDR3 has 16 residues. With 0 bases removed from V and 1 base from J, the gap between germline ends came to 12 bases. Germline values: CDR1 MGHRA, CDR2 YSYEKL. In TCRdb, the 5' RACE reads were re-called with MiXCR into one record per CDR3 protein. The sample shows fewer than 650,000 distinct CDR3 sequences, 7% to 7.5% of them seen only once. In addition, the sample was reused for a study of yellow fever vaccine responses in identical twins.

The clonotype originates from a woman aged 18-29 years in good health. The source material was PBMCs. The chain recombines TRBV4-1 with TRBJ1-2, with D unclear. The CDR3 DNA sequence: TGCGCCAGCAGCCAAGATGGATGGCTCCTTAACTATGGCTACACCTTC. Translation: CASSQDGWLLNYGYTF.